The clone carrying this T cell receptor beta chain appeared many times. This CDR3 has 12 amino acids. The trim removed 4 bases at V and 3 bases at J, leaving 3 bases unmatched. CDR1 and CDR2 (germline): DFQATT, SNEGSKA (reference sequence). TCR beta CDR3 sequences were amplified from RNA transcripts. RT-PCR in the first round (using the HTBI primer set) targeted the TCR CDR3. A single record per CDR3 protein comes from TCRdb applying MiXCR to the multiplex PCR reads. The sample lists about 550,000 distinct CDR3 sequences, about a fifth seen once, with around 27% in the top ten. These data come from a study of T cells in Graves' hyperthyroidism and ophthalmopathy.

Material for sequencing was blood. The chain recombines TRBV20-1 with TRBJ2-7; 7 bases are a match to TRBD2. The sequence derives from a man between 18 and 29 years old with Graves' hyperthyroidism. CDR3 nucleotides: TGCAGTGCTACTTGGGGGGGCTACGAGCAGTACTTC. It encodes CSATWGGYEQYF.